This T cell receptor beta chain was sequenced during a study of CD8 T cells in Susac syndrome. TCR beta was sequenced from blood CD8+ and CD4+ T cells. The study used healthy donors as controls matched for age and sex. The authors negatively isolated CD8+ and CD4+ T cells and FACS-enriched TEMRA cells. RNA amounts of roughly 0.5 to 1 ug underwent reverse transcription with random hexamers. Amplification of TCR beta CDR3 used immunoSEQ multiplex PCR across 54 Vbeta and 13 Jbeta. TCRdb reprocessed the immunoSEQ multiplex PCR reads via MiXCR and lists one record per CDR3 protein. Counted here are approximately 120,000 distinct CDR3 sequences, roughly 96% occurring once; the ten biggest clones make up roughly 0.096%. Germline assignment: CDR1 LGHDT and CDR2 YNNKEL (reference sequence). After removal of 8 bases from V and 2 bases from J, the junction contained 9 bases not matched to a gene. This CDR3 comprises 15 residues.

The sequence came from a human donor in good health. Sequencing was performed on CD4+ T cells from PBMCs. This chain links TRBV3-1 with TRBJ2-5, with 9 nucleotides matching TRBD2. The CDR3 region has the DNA TGTGCCAGCTCGGATGGGACTAGCATACAAGAGACCCAGTACTTC. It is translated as CASSDGTSIQETQYF.